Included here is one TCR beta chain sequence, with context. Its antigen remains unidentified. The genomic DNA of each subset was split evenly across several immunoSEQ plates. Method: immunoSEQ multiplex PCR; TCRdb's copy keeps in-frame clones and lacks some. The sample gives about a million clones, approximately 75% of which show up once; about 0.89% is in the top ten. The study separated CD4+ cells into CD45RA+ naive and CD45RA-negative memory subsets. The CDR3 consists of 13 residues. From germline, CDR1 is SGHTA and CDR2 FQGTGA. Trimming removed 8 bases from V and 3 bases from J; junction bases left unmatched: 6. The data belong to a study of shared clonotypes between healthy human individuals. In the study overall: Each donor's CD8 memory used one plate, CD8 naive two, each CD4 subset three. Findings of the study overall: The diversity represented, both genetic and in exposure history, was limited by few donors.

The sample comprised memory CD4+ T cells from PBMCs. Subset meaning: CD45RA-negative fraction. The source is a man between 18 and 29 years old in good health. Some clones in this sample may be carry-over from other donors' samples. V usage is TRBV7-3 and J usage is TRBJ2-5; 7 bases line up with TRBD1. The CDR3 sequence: CASGEGAEETQYF. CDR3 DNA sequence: TGTGCCAGCGGCGAGGGGGCGGAAGAGACCCAGTACTTC.